Listed below are T cell receptor beta chains from one sample, sequenced in a study of T-cell memory formation after mild COVID-19. TCRdb processed the 5' RACE reads anew with MiXCR; each CDR3 protein has one entry. The table shows 180,000 or so distinct CDR3 sequences, with around 15% occurring only once. Sequencing input: PBMCs or a T cell subset sorted from them (not recorded which). These TCRs come from an adult woman who had mild COVID-19 (a few samples of this study predate the infection). Cell type and time point are not known. Both conserved end residues are part of each CDR3. The D gene is left open where the match is weak. The size entry is marked missing in some rows and otherwise reads once, few, many or a size class.

CDR3 length	D gene	clone size	V gene	J gene	CDR3 DNA	CDR3 protein
13	TRBD1	few	TRBV7-9	TRBJ1-4	TGTGCCAGCAGCTTAGAACGACAGGGAGAACTGTTTTTT	CASSLERQGELFF
13	NA	NA	TRBV2	TRBJ1-2	TGTGCCAGCAGTGAATCTGGAGACTATGGCTACACCTTC	CASSESGDYGYTF
16	TRBD1	few	TRBV4-1	TRBJ2-7	TGCGCCAGCAGCCAACCTGGCCGGGACAGGGGCAACGAGCAGTACTTC	CASSQPGRDRGNEQYF
16	TRBD2	few	TRBV11-3	TRBJ2-7	TGTGCCAGCAGCTACGTCCTGACTAGCGGCTCCTACGAGCAGTACTTC	CASSYVLTSGSYEQYF
19	TRBD2	few	TRBV5-1	TRBJ2-7	TGCGCCAGCAGCTTGGTGGCTAGCGGGGGGGCCCGGGTCTCCTACGAGCAGTACTTC	CASSLVASGGARVSYEQYF
15	NA	few	TRBV24-1	TRBJ2-2	TGTGCCACCAGTGACCCTACAGGACTCACCGGGGAGCTGTTTTTT	CATSDPTGLTGELFF
16	TRBD1	many	TRBV5-1	TRBJ2-3	TGCGCCAGCAGCCCCAGGGACAGGGGGTCGTCAGATACGCAGTATTTT	CASSPRDRGSSDTQYF
15	TRBD1	NA	TRBV7-9	TRBJ2-1	TGTGCCAGCAGCCGAGGACTCTCACAGGGGTATGAGCAGTTCTTC	CASSRGLSQGYEQFF
16	TRBD2	once	TRBV9	TRBJ2-3	TGTGCCAGCAGCGCCCTAGCGGGGGGGGTCACAGATACGCAGTATTTT	CASSALAGGVTDTQYF
18	NA	NA	TRBV15	TRBJ1-1	TGTGCCACCAGCAGAGAAAAAGAGGGTTCGACGCAACAGGGAGAAGCTTTCTTT	CATSREKEGSTQQGEAFF
13	NA	NA	TRBV5-4	TRBJ1-1	TGTGCCAGCAGCTGGGTTGAGAACACTGAAGCTTTCTTT	CASSWVENTEAFF
14	NA	few	TRBV6-2/TRBV6-3	TRBJ2-5	TGTGCCAGCAGTCCCGGGACCCTATCAGGCACCCAGTACTTC	CASSPGTLSGTQYF
17	TRBD2	NA	TRBV6-5	TRBJ2-1	TGTGCCAGCAGCCCAGGGAGGGGTGGGTTATCATACAATGAGCAGTTCTTC	CASSPGRGGLSYNEQFF
14	TRBD2	many	TRBV12-3/TRBV12-4	TRBJ2-7	TGTGCCAGCAGTTTAATAGCGGGGAGGGGCGAGCAGTACTTC	CASSLIAGRGEQYF
14	TRBD1	NA	TRBV14	TRBJ2-5	TGTGCCAGCAGCCAGCGACAGGGGGGAGAGACCCAGTACTTC	CASSQRQGGETQYF
14	NA	many	TRBV3-1	TRBJ1-2	TGTGCCAGCAGCCAAGAAGACAGGTTCTATGGCTACACCTTC	CASSQEDRFYGYTF
14	NA	many	TRBV7-2	TRBJ1-2	TGTGCCAGCAGTCGGGCATTCGGTATCTATGGCTACACCTTC	CASSRAFGIYGYTF
13	NA	NA	TRBV5-1	TRBJ2-7	TGCGCCAGCAGCTTGAGGGGTGTATACGAGCAGTACTTC	CASSLRGVYEQYF
16	NA	few	TRBV5-6	TRBJ1-5	TGTGCCAGCAGCCGTCGGGGCAGGGGCCAAAATCAGCCCCAGCATTTT	CASSRRGRGQNQPQHF
14	TRBD1	NA	TRBV7-9	TRBJ2-1	TGTGCCAGCAGCTTATGGGACAGTTACAATGAGCAGTTCTTC	CASSLWDSYNEQFF
18	TRBD2	NA	TRBV6-2/TRBV6-3	TRBJ2-7	TGTGCCAGCTACGCCGGGACTAGCGGGCTTTACCGATCCTACGAGCAGTACTTC	CASYAGTSGLYRSYEQYF
14	NA	few	TRBV24-1	TRBJ2-3	TGTGCCACCAGTGGAAGGGGGTCGAAAGATACGCAGTATTTT	CATSGRGSKDTQYF
13	NA	NA	TRBV5-4	TRBJ2-5	TGTGCCAGCAGCTCCGGGACCGAGATGGACCAGTACTTC	CASSSGTEMDQYF
15	TRBD1	few	TRBV6-2/TRBV6-3	TRBJ2-5	TGTGCCAGCAGTGACGCCGGGACAGGGAAGGAGACCCAGTACTTC	CASSDAGTGKETQYF
14	NA	few	TRBV5-5	TRBJ1-4	TGTGCCAGCAGCTTGGGGTTGGCTAATGAAAAACTGTTTTTT	CASSLGLANEKLFF
14	TRBD2	few	TRBV5-8	TRBJ2-7	TGTGCCAGCAGCCCCACACCACCCCGGGAGGGGCAGTACTTC	CASSPTPPREGQYF
14	TRBD2	few	TRBV6-5	TRBJ2-2	TGTGCCAGCAGCGCGGGAGTGGGCACCGGGGAGCTGTTTTTT	CASSAGVGTGELFF
12	NA	few	TRBV7-8	TRBJ1-5	TGTGCCAGCAGCCGGGATGTGCGGCCCCAGCATTTT	CASSRDVRPQHF
15	TRBD2	many	TRBV6-6	TRBJ2-1	TGTGCCAGCAGTCTCATAGCGGGGGGGAACAATGAGCAGTTCTTC	CASSLIAGGNNEQFF
20	TRBD1	NA	TRBV27	TRBJ2-3	TGTGCCAGCAGTTCCCCTCTCAGGGGGCTACCTCCACAAGGGGCAGATACGCAGTATTTT	CASSSPLRGLPPQGADTQYF
12	TRBD2	few	TRBV20-1	TRBJ2-1	TGCAGTGCTGCTAGGACTAGTTCTGAGCAGTTCTTC	CSAARTSSEQFF
15	NA	NA	TRBV5-4	TRBJ2-7	TGTGCCAGCAGCTTGATGACTGGACCAATGAACGAGCAGTACTTC	CASSLMTGPMNEQYF
14	TRBD1	NA	TRBV18	TRBJ1-1	TGTGCCAGCTCATCGACAGGGGAAGGCTCTGAAGCTTTCTTT	CASSSTGEGSEAFF
14	NA	few	TRBV12-3/TRBV12-4	TRBJ2-7	TGTGCCAGCCGGCCTTTGGTGAGCTCCTACGAGCAGTACTTC	CASRPLVSSYEQYF
14	NA	NA	TRBV5-6	TRBJ2-1	TGTGCCAGCAGCCAACAGCAGGGATTCGATGAGCAGTTCTTC	CASSQQQGFDEQFF
12	NA	few	TRBV5-6	TRBJ1-5	TGTGCCAGCAGCGCCTACATGCAGCCCCAGCATTTT	CASSAYMQPQHF
15	NA	few	TRBV15	TRBJ2-4	TGTGCCACCAGCGCCGCGGGGATAGCCAAAAACATTCAGTACTTC	CATSAAGIAKNIQYF
14	NA	few	TRBV9	TRBJ2-2	TGTGCCAGCAGCGTTGGCCGGAACACCGGGGAGCTGTTTTTT	CASSVGRNTGELFF
11	NA	NA	TRBV10-3	TRBJ2-5	TGTGCCACCGCTTCCCAAGAGACCCAGTACTTC	CATASQETQYF
16	NA	many	TRBV12-3/TRBV12-4	TRBJ2-7	TGTGCCAGCAGTTTAAGGCGACTCTTGGGGACCTACGAGCAGTACTTC	CASSLRRLLGTYEQYF
11	NA	NA	TRBV29-1	TRBJ1-5	TGCAGCGTTTCTTCAGGCGACCTCCAGCATTTT	CSVSSGDLQHF
16	TRBD1	NA	TRBV5-6	TRBJ1-5	TGTGCCAGCAGCTTGAGTGGACAGGGATGGGATCAGCCCCAGCATTTT	CASSLSGQGWDQPQHF
16	NA	few	TRBV12-3/TRBV12-4	TRBJ2-1	TGTGCCAGCAGTTTAGCGCAGGACCCGAGGTACAATGAGCAGTTCTTC	CASSLAQDPRYNEQFF
11	NA	few	TRBV3-1	TRBJ2-1	TGTGCCAGCAGGGGGGCCAATGAGCAGTTCTTC	CASRGANEQFF
14	TRBD2	NA	TRBV12-3/TRBV12-4	TRBJ2-7	TGTGCCAGCAGCGTCCCGGGACTAAACTACGAGCAGTACTTC	CASSVPGLNYEQYF
17	NA	few	TRBV3-1	TRBJ2-7	TGTGCCAGCAGCTCTGCTAAGTCGGCTGTCTATTCCTACGAGCAGTACTTC	CASSSAKSAVYSYEQYF
14	NA	NA	TRBV12-3/TRBV12-4	TRBJ2-5	TGTGCCAGCACCCTGGACAGCTTACAAGAGACCCAGTACTTC	CASTLDSLQETQYF
12	NA	NA	TRBV6-5	TRBJ2-7	TGTGCCAGCACAGGGACGGGCTACGAGCAGTACTTC	CASTGTGYEQYF
15	TRBD1	many	TRBV2	TRBJ2-2	TGTGCCAGCAGTATCCGGGACAGGGCGTCCGGGGAGCTGTTTTTT	CASSIRDRASGELFF
15	TRBD2	NA	TRBV7-9	TRBJ2-1	TGTGCCAGCAGCCCCAAAGCGGGAGGTGGGGATGAGCAGTTCTTC	CASSPKAGGGDEQFF